This note documents a single TCR delta chain sequence. This clone was seen a few times. Its recognized antigen is unknown. TCRdb's entry gives the protein of a much larger clone, which mismatches this DNA's translation at residue 8, likely from a read error; the protein reported here is translated from the DNA. From the cysteine through the phenylalanine, the CDR3 covers 19 amino acids. Only the CDR3 part of the read is kept: 57 bases, read in frame from the first base. V lost 2 bases and J lost 1 base, and the count of bases not matched to a germline gene is 15. For CDR1 and CDR2, the germline V gene lists GEAIGNYY and EKD. This entry is derived from a study of gamma-delta T cells after stem cell transplantation (TCRdb year 2016). Libraries came from RT-PCR. TCRdb records Illumina MiSeq as the sequencer. TCRdb called clones anew from the public reads via CATT; matching DNA rows were later pooled. This sample lists approximately 2,400 delta-chain clones; just over 2.5% were detected once. Under 20% of the sample is in the top ten clones.

The receptor comes from a human donor. It is not recorded whose cells these are; they may come from a transplant donor. The rearranged segments are TRDV2 and TRDJ1; TRDD3 aligns with 10 central bases. The source material was gamma-delta T cells. The CDR3 amino acid sequence is: CACDNFGPGDTGITDKLIF. The nucleotides read TGTGCCTGTGACAACTTTGGACCGGGGGATACGGGGATCACCGATAAACTCATCTTT.